Presented here are 30 T cell receptor beta chains from one specimen sequenced in a study of OX40 agonist ivuxolimab in advanced cancers. Profiling relied on immunoSEQ multiplex PCR, and the TCRdb table lists in-frame clones only, not all of them. The data show over 85,000 clones, with 87% seen just once and 0.5% held by the top ten. Source: CD4+ or CD8+ T cells sorted from blood, taken in a trial of the OX40 agonist ivuxolimab. These receptors all stem from an adult with an advanced solid tumor such as melanoma, head and neck, liver or kidney cancer.

CDR3 sequence: CASSYSSNQPQHF. Written as DNA, the CDR3 is TGCGCCAGCAGCTACAGTAGCAATCAGCCCCAGCATTTT. The V gene is TRBV5-1, the J gene TRBJ1-5; D is undetermined. The CDR3 is 13 amino acids. V lost 3 bases and J 0 bases, leaving 4 bases between the germline ends. CDR1 is SGHRS and CDR2 is YFSETQ in the germline V gene. The full variable domain, completed using reference TRBV5-1 and TRBJ1-5, is KAGVTQTPRYLIKTRGQQVTLSCSPISGHRSVSWYQQTPGQGLQFLFEYFSETQRNKGNFPGRFSGRQFSNSRSEMNVSTLELGDSALYLCASSYSSNQPQHFGDGTRLSIL.

V is TRBV7-2 and J is TRBJ2-5; D may be TRBD2 (5 bases). V gave up 5 bases and J gave up 5 bases, with 12 bases separating them. Germline CDR1 SGHTA, CDR2 FQGNSA. CDR3 size: 13 residues. The CDR3: CASSRGPSETQYF. DNA for the CDR3: TGTGCCAGCAGCCGGGGTCCCTCTGAGACCCAGTACTTC.

This clone was seen a few times. Likely a read error: the CDR3 ends without its conserved phenylalanine or tryptophan. This chain uses TRBV7-9 with TRBJ1-6; unclear D gene. Trimming left V 5 bases short and J 10 bases short, with 12 bases between. The CDR3 spans 13 residues. Germline CDR1 SEHNR, CDR2 FQNEAQ (reference sequence). The CDR3 nucleotides read TGTGCCAGCAGCCCCAATCCGGGGTCACCCCTCCACCTT. This codes for CASSPNPGSPLHL.

The genes are TRBV10-3 and TRBJ2-1, with 8 positions matching TRBD1. This CDR3 has 15 residues. The germline V gene has CDR1 ENHRY and CDR2 SYGVKD. Unmatched junction bases numbered 7, after V lost 0 bases and J lost 9 bases. The CDR3 nucleotides read TGTGCCATCAGTGAGTCGGGACAGGAGGGGAGTGAGCAGTTCTTC. This gives the protein CAISESGQEGSEQFF.

The V call is TRBV5-4, the J call TRBJ2-1, with 9 positions matching TRBD2. This CDR3 spans 16 amino acids. The V and J ends lost 0 bases and 10 bases, in that order; junction bases with no gene match: 11. CDR1 is SGHNT and CDR2 is YYREEE in the germline V gene (reference sequence). The CDR3 sequence: CASSLASGGPRGEQFF. DNA for the CDR3: TGTGCCAGCAGCTTGGCCAGCGGGGGGCCTCGAGGGGAGCAGTTCTTC.

The rearrangement links TRBV18 to TRBJ1-1, with TRBD1 matching 12 bases. The CDR3 is 17 residues long. In germline, CDR1 is KGHSH, CDR2 LQKENI. V shed 5 bases, J shed 4 bases, and the junction held 11 bases outside the gene matches. CDR3 sequence reads: CASSSRGQGALVTEAFF. CDR3 coding DNA: TGTGCCAGCTCATCGAGGGGACAGGGGGCGCTTGTCACTGAAGCTTTCTTT.

This clone occurred a few times. V usage is TRBV5-1 and J usage is TRBJ1-5; D unclear. V lost 4 bases to trimming and J lost 8 bases, with 13 bases between them. From germline, CDR1 is SGHRS and CDR2 YFSETQ. The CDR3 is 13 amino acids. In DNA form, the CDR3 reads TGCGCCAGCAGCACTGGTTATGGTGAGCCCCAGCATTTT. This encodes CASSTGYGEPQHF.

A few counts support this clone. V and J are TRBV7-9 and TRBJ2-1, with unresolved D. The V and J ends lost 5 bases and 0 bases respectively, with 17 bases between them. The CDR3 sequence is 17 residues long. CDR1 is SEHNR, CDR2 FQNEAQ, per germline (reference sequence). The CDR3 region is CASSPPLRMSSYNEQFF. CDR3 nucleotide sequence: TGTGCCAGCAGCCCACCTCTGAGGATGAGCTCCTACAATGAGCAGTTCTTC. Drawing the rest from reference TRBV7-9 and TRBJ2-1, the complete variable domain is DTGVSQNPRHKITKRGQNVTFRCDPISEHNRLYWYRQTLGQGPEFLTYFQNEAQLEKSRLLSDRFSAERPKGSFSTLEIQRTEQGDSAMYLCASSPPLRMSSYNEQFFGPGTRLTVL.

The rearrangement uses TRBV25-1 and TRBJ2-3; 11 bases match TRBD2. The CDR3 is 17 residues long. The ends lost 4 bases at V and 2 bases at J; junction bases unmatched: 8. Germline CDR1 and CDR2: MGHDK and SYGVNS. CDR3 DNA sequence: TGTGCCAGCAGTGGTGCTAGCGGGGGGTCTCACACAGATACGCAGTATTTT. Its translation: CASSGASGGSHTDTQYF.

This clone appeared a single time. This chain joins TRBV19 and TRBJ1-6; D may be TRBD1 (5 bases). Trimming pared 5 bases from V and 8 bases from J, leaving 10 bases between. The length of the CDR3 is 13 residues. Germline loops: CDR1 LNHDA, CDR2 SQIVND (reference sequence). The CDR3 is CASSLWGDSPLHF. DNA of the CDR3: TGTGCCAGTAGTCTTTGGGGGGATTCACCCCTCCACTTT.

This sequence joins TRBV7-2 and TRBJ1-6, with D unclear. V was clipped by 4 bases and J by 9 bases, with 13 bases between them. The germline gives CDR1 SGHTA, CDR2 FQGNSA. The CDR3 consists of 14 residues. The CDR3 here is CASSSQLTGSPLHF. The CDR3 DNA is TGTGCCAGCAGCTCGCAGCTGACCGGTTCACCCCTCCACTTT. The variable domain in full, completed from reference TRBV7-2 and TRBJ1-6, reads GAGVSQSPSNKVTEKGKDVELRCDPISGHTALYWYRQSLGQGLEFLIYFQGNSAPDKSGLPSDRFSAERTGGSVSTLTIQRTQQEDSAVYLCASSSQLTGSPLHFGNGTRLTVT.

The chain carries TRBV5-1 and TRBJ1-4; D possibly corresponds to TRBD1 (5 bases). Germline V gives CDR1 SGHRS, CDR2 YFSETQ. CDR3 length equals 15 residues. V was clipped by 1 base and J by 4 bases, with 11 bases between them. CDR3 coding DNA: TGCGCCAGCAGCTTGTTGGGAGGGGATAATGAAAAACTGTTTTTT. Its translation: CASSLLGGDNEKLFF.

The chain combines TRBV12-2 with TRBJ1-5; the tabulated D call, TRBD1, remains unverified against the DNA. TRBV12-2 is listed as a pseudogene. This CDR3 region has 21 residues. CDR3 sequence: CASRFSLPGTGGVDSNQPQHF. In nucleotides, the CDR3 is TGTGCAAGTCGCTTCTCACTCCCCGGGACAGGGGGGGTTGATAGCAATCAGCCCCAGCATTTT.

This clone has a single count. The J gene is TRBJ1-3, the V gene TRBV19; D ambiguous. CDR1 is LNHDA, CDR2 SQIVND, per germline (reference sequence). Trimming took off 3 bases at V and 0 bases at J, with 9 bases between the two ends. The CDR3 extends over 15 amino acids. The CDR3 protein is CASSIGRYSGNTIYF. The CDR3 DNA reads as TGTGCCAGTAGTATTGGGAGATACTCTGGAAACACCATATATTTT.

The chain recombines TRBV19 with TRBJ1-1, with D possibly being TRBD1 (6 bases). Germline V gene sequence: CDR1 LNHDA, CDR2 SQIVND (reference sequence). The CDR3 runs 16 residues. With 6 bases removed from V and 0 bases from J, the gap between germline ends came to 17 bases. Here the CDR3 DNA reads TGTGCCAGTAGCTTTATTTCAGGGGAAATGAACACTGAAGCTTTCTTT. It specifies CASSFISGEMNTEAFF.

This rearrangement joins TRBV6-5 to TRBJ1-2, with TRBD1 identical over 7 bases. The V gene's germline CDR1 is MNHEY and CDR2 SVGAGI. The V segment lost 6 bases and the J segment 4 bases; nucleotides outside the gene matches: 5. The length of the CDR3 is 13 residues. CDR3 loop: CASRRGQFYGYTF. The CDR3 DNA sequence: TGTGCCAGCAGACGGGGACAGTTCTATGGCTACACCTTC.

Here the CDR3 reads CASRWDRGSYNEQFF. DNA for the CDR3: TGTGCCAGCAGATGGGACAGGGGATCCTACAATGAGCAGTTCTTC. The chain joins TRBV27 to TRBJ2-1; 10 bases agree with TRBD1. Trimming took 6 bases from V and 1 from J; bases not matched to a gene: 3. Germline assignment: CDR1 MNHEY and CDR2 SMNVEV (reference sequence). The CDR3 is 15 amino acids.

The chain is built from TRBV7-8 and TRBJ1-1, with D possibly TRBD1 on 5 matching bases. The CDR3 has 15 residues. With 5 bases removed from V and 1 base from J, the gap between germline ends came to 14 bases. In germline, CDR1 is SGHVS, CDR2 FQNEAQ. CDR3 sequence reads: CASSPQTASNTEAFF. CDR3 in DNA: TGTGCCAGCAGCCCACAGACAGCCTCGAACACTGAAGCTTTCTTT.

The V gene is TRBV27, the J gene TRBJ2-3; D unclear. With 4 bases removed from V and 6 bases from J, the gap between germline ends came to 11 bases. Germline V gives CDR1 MNHEY, CDR2 SMNVEV (reference sequence). The CDR3 is 13 amino acids. The chain's CDR3 is CASSSWYVDTQYF. Here the CDR3 DNA reads TGTGCCAGCAGTTCATGGTATGTGGATACGCAGTATTTT.

The chain has TRBV2 and TRBJ2-3; 7 nucleotides match TRBD2. The CDR3 runs to 15 residues. Germline V gene data show CDR1 as SNHLY and CDR2 as FYNNEI. V shed 4 bases, J shed 6 bases, and the junction held 10 bases outside the gene matches. The CDR3 spells CASSVEKRGSDTQYF. The CDR3 coding sequence is TGTGCCAGCAGTGTCGAAAAGCGGGGTTCGGATACGCAGTATTTT.

The gene calls are TRBV6-5 and TRBJ2-1, with a tentative D call TRBD1 (6 bases). The CDR3 loop spans 15 amino acids. Looked up from germline, CDR1 is MNHEY and CDR2 is SVGAGI. Deletions cut 7 bases from V and 4 bases from J, with 17 bases between. The CDR3 DNA follows: TGTGCCAGCACCGGAAGTACAGGGAGTTACAATGAGCAGTTCTTC. This encodes CASTGSTGSYNEQFF.

The chain recombines TRBV10-3 with TRBJ2-7; D possibly uses TRBD1 or TRBD2 (5 bases each). The CDR3 spans 15 residues. Germline loops: CDR1 ENHRY, CDR2 SYGVKD. V lost 9 bases and J lost 7, with 25 bases in between. CDR3 loop: CAIRQDRGPQGEQYF. For the CDR3, the DNA is TGTGCCATTAGACAAGACCGGGGCCCCCAAGGGGAGCAGTACTTC.

The V call is TRBV5-4, the J call TRBJ1-1; D might be TRBD1 (5 bases). CDR1 and CDR2 (germline): SGHNT, YYREEE (reference sequence). The CDR3 contains 12 residues. With 2 bases removed from V and 10 bases from J, the gap between germline ends came to 12 bases. As DNA, the CDR3 is TGTGCCAGCAGCTTCAGCAGGGAAGTAGCTTTCTTT. Residues: CASSFSREVAFF.

J is TRBJ2-5 and V is TRBV9; D possibly corresponds to TRBD2 (6 bases). Germline V CDR1 and CDR2: SGDLS, YYNGEE. The length of the CDR3 is 14 residues. V gave up 2 bases and J gave up 2 bases, with 10 bases separating them. Here the CDR3 reads CASSVLGGQETQYF. The DNA for the CDR3 is TGTGCCAGCAGCGTGCTGGGGGGACAAGAGACCCAGTACTTC.

This rearrangement joins TRBV4-2 to TRBJ1-5; D is ambiguous. V was pared by 4 bases and J by 3 bases, with 16 bases between. CDR1 and CDR2 (germline): LGHNA, YNFKEQ. CDR3 length equals 16 residues. Written as DNA, the CDR3 is TGTGCCAGCAGCCCCCGGCAGACGGGAGACAATCAGCCCCAGCATTTT. The encoded protein is CASSPRQTGDNQPQHF.

CDR3 DNA sequence: TGTGCCAGCAGCCAACCAGGGGCGGGCGAGCAGTACTTC. Residues: CASSQPGAGEQYF. The rearrangement links TRBV7-9 to TRBJ2-7; perhaps TRBD1 as D (6 bases). CDR3 size: 13 residues. Germline V lookup: CDR1 SEHNR, CDR2 FQNEAQ (reference sequence). Between the trimmed V and J ends, which lost 5 bases and 6 bases, there was a span of 14 bases.

J is TRBJ1-5 and V is TRBV14, with D maybe TRBD1 (5 bases). The V gene's germline CDR1 is SGHDN and CDR2 FVKESK. The CDR3 runs 15 residues. Trimming pared 1 base from V and 6 bases from J, leaving 13 bases between. Here the CDR3 reads CASSQVNQGCQPQHF. The CDR3 nucleotides read TGTGCCAGCAGCCAAGTGAATCAGGGTTGTCAGCCCCAGCATTTT.

Notes on this clone: This sample includes further DNA sequences coding for the same CDR3. The genes are TRBV18 and TRBJ2-3; 8 bases are shared with TRBD1. The germline V gene has CDR1 KGHSH and CDR2 LQKENI. With V trimmed by 6 bases and J by 3 bases, 5 bases remained unmatched. This CDR3 is built from 14 residues. The CDR3 bases are TGTGCCAGCTCTCCAGGGGGCGGGACAGATACGCAGTATTTT. Encoded protein: CASSPGGGTDTQYF.

The V call is TRBV29-1, the J call TRBJ2-6; D possibly corresponds to TRBD2 (7 bases). Germline V gene data show CDR1 as SQVTM and CDR2 as ANQGSEA. The CDR3 extends over 16 amino acids. The V gene lost 3 bases and the J gene lost 6 bases, with 18 bases spanning the gap. The CDR3 coding sequence is TGCAGCGTTGAGGGGGGGCTAGGGCCTGAGGCCAACGTCCTGACTTTC. Protein: CSVEGGLGPEANVLTF.

The genes are TRBV10-3 and TRBJ2-5, with a tentative D call TRBD1 (5 bases). V was pared by 2 bases and J by 2 bases, with 6 bases between. CDR3 size: 13 residues. Per the germline V gene, CDR1 is ENHRY and CDR2 is SYGVKD. CDR3 loop: CAISERTQETQYF. As DNA, the CDR3 is TGTGCCATCAGTGAGAGGACACAAGAGACCCAGTACTTC.